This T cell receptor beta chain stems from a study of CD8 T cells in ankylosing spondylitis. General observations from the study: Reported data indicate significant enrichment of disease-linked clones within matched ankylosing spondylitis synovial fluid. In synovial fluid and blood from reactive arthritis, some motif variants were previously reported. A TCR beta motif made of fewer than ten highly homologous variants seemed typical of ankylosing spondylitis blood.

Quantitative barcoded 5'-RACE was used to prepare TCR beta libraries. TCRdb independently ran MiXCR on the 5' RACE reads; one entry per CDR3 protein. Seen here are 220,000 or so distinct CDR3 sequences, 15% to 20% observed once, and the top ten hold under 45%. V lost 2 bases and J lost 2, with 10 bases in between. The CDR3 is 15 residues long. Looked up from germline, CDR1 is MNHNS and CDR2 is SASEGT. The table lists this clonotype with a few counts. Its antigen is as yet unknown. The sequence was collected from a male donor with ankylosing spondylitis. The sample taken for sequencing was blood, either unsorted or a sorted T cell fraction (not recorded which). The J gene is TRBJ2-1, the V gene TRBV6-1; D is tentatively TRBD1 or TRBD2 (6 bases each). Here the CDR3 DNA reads TGTGCCAGCAGTGAACTTCGGGGGCCCTACAATGAGCAGTTCTTC. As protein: CASSELRGPYNEQFF.